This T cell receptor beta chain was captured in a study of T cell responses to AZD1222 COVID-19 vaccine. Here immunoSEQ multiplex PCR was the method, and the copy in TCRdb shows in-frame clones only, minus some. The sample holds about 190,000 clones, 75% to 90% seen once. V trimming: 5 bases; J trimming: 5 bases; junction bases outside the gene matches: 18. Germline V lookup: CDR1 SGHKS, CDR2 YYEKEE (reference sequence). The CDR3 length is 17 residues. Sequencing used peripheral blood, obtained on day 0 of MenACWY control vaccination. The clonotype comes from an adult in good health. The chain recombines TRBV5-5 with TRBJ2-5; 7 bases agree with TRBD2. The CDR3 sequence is CASRGGFGGSPAETQYF. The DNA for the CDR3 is TGTGCCAGCAGAGGAGGGTTTGGCGGGAGCCCGGCGGAGACCCAGTACTTC.